A single T cell receptor beta chain is shown here with its context. Some clones are missing from TCRdb's copy, which holds only in-frame ones; the method was immunoSEQ multiplex PCR. This sample has approximately 180,000 clones; around 87% occur once, and the top ten carry roughly 2.5%. J lost 5 bases, V lost 0 bases, and 4 bases had no gene match. This CDR3 has 16 residues. CDR1 is SQVTM, CDR2 ANQGSEA, per germline. This sample was included in a study of blood T cell repertoires in COVID-19. The rearrangement joins TRBV29-1 to TRBJ2-2, with 12 bases identical to TRBD2. This TCR derives from a man in his forties or fifties with active or convalescent COVID-19. Sequencing used peripheral blood. CDR3 bases: TGCAGCGTTGAAGATAAACTAGCGGGGGGAACCGGGGAGCTGTTTTTT. It is translated as CSVEDKLAGGTGELFF.